The T cell receptor beta chain described here comes from a study of quantifying T cell responses using KT2 cells. Study in general: cDNA was made from DNase-treated RNA using alpha and beta constant primers. A predetermined fluorescence threshold ended the second PCR, run as a qPCR.

Study-level points and caveats: Very high KT2 spike-in numbers caused saturation in KT2 sequence detection.

Trimming left V 3 bases short and J 5 bases short, with 23 bases between. The CDR3 runs 18 residues. Germline loops: CDR1 LNHNV, CDR2 YYDKDF (reference sequence). About this clonotype: As yet, its antigen is unknown.

A single-stranded UMI oligo with SP2 sequence was ligated to cDNA 3' ends. An equimolar mix of RC1.1 and RC1.2 primed the beta chain across TRBC1 and TRBC2. TCRdb re-derived calls from the UMI-ligation and nested PCR reads in MiXCR, one entry per CDR3 protein. The repertoire has 52,000 or so distinct CDR3 sequences, about 12% of them found once; the top ten carry roughly 9%. Known numbers of the T cell clone KT2 were added to PBMC. Sequencing input: PBMCs spiked with cells of the T cell clone KT2. The receptor was derived from a human donor. V is TRBV15 and J is TRBJ1-3, with a weak D call TRBD1 (5 bases). CDR3 DNA: TGTGCCACCAGCAGTGAGTGGGTCTACGGGGGTGACAGAAACACCATATATTTT. It codes for CATSSEWVYGGDRNTIYF.